The next 21 T cell receptor beta chains were all read from a single sample in a study of shared clonotypes between healthy human individuals. Using immunoSEQ multiplex PCR, the repertoire was profiled, and TCRdb retains in-frame clones only, with some absent. The data contain 730,000 or so clones, around 72% of them singletons. The sample consisted of memory CD4+ T cells sorted from blood. Subset given: CD45RA-negative fraction. The receptors were gathered from a woman in her twenties or thirties in good health.

The chain couples TRBV25-1 to TRBJ2-3; D remains unclear. V was pared by 1 base and J by 8 bases, with 19 bases between. This CDR3 has 16 amino acids. The germline V gene encodes CDR1 MGHDK and CDR2 SYGVNS. Here the CDR3 reads CASSESGPTERATQYF. CDR3 coding DNA: TGTGCCAGCAGTGAATCTGGCCCTACTGAAAGGGCTACGCAGTATTTT.

The chain uses TRBV5-1 and TRBJ1-3; D not certain. Trimming shortened V by 0 bases and J by 0 bases, and 10 bases separated the two germline ends. The CDR3 runs to 16 residues. Looked up from germline, CDR1 is SGHRS and CDR2 is YFSETQ. For the CDR3, the DNA is TGCGCCAGCAGCTTGGGACCGCGGAGCTCTGGAAACACCATATATTTT. It yields the protein CASSLGPRSSGNTIYF.

The chain recombines TRBV11-1 with TRBJ2-7; no firm D call. The V and J ends lost 1 base and 0 bases respectively, with 13 bases between them. Looked up from germline, CDR1 is SGHAT and CDR2 is FQDESV (reference sequence). The CDR3 covers 16 residues. CDR3 region: CASSLVRGQSSYEQYF. In nucleotides, the CDR3 is TGTGCCAGCAGCTTAGTCCGAGGCCAAAGCTCCTACGAGCAGTACTTC.

This clone was detected once. V is TRBV19 and J is TRBJ2-2, with TRBD1 identical over 7 bases. The germline gives CDR1 LNHDA, CDR2 SQIVND (reference sequence). This CDR3 is built from 14 residues. Unmatched junction bases numbered 3, after V lost 7 bases and J lost 1 base. This CDR3 is CASNNRGNTGELFF. The CDR3 DNA follows: TGTGCCAGTAACAACAGGGGGAACACCGGGGAGCTGTTTTTT. Together with reference TRBV19 and TRBJ2-2, the CDR3 gives the full variable domain: DGGITQSPKYLFRKEGQNVTLSCEQNLNHDAMYWYRQDPGQGLRLIYYSQIVNDFQKGDIAEGYSVSREKKESFPLTVTSAQKNPTAFYLCASNNRGNTGELFFGEGSRLTVL.

The chain is built from TRBV9 and TRBJ2-7; 8 nucleotides align to TRBD1. CDR3 length equals 15 residues. V gave up 3 bases and J gave up 1 base; unmatched junction bases: 6. CDR1 and CDR2 (germline): SGDLS, YYNGEE. The CDR3 sequence: CASSAGQVKSYEQYF. The CDR3 DNA reads as TGTGCCAGCAGCGCGGGACAGGTAAAATCCTACGAGCAGTACTTC. Full variable domain (remainder filled in from reference TRBV9 and TRBJ2-7): DSGVTQTPKHLITATGQRVTLRCSPRSGDLSVYWYQQSLDQGLQFLIQYYNGEERAKGNILERFSAQQFPDLHSELNLSSLELGDSALYFCASSAGQVKSYEQYFGPGTRLTVT.

The CDR3 loop reads CASSDTSGLAESSYEQYF. CDR3 nucleotide sequence: TGTGCCAGCAGTGACACATCAGGACTAGCGGAGAGCTCCTACGAGCAGTACTTC. The chain is built from TRBV2 and TRBJ2-7, with 10 bases matching TRBD2. This CDR3 is 18 amino acids long. With 3 bases clipped from V and 0 bases from J, the junction kept 11 bases outside the gene matches. The V gene's germline CDR1 is SNHLY and CDR2 FYNNEI.

V and J are TRBV14 and TRBJ2-6; 8 nucleotides line up with TRBD1. CDR3 size: 16 residues. V lost 3 bases and J lost 4; bases outside the gene matches: 5. Germline values: CDR1 SGHDN, CDR2 FVKESK. The CDR3 nucleotides are TGTGCCAGCAGCCATGTCCGGGACAGGGGGGCCAACGTCCTGACTTTC. Translating gives CASSHVRDRGANVLTF.

The rearrangement uses TRBV11-2 and TRBJ1-4; D gene unclear. V was clipped by 5 bases and J by 8 bases, with 21 bases between them. The CDR3 is made up of 16 amino acids. CDR1 is SGHAT and CDR2 is FQNNGV in the germline V gene. The CDR3 DNA reads as TGTGCCAGCAGCCCCCTCCCCGGACGCGGTAGGGAAAAACTGTTTTTT. It codes for CASSPLPGRGREKLFF.

J is TRBJ2-6 and V is TRBV28; no clear D. The CDR3 has 14 amino acids. Trimming pared 9 bases from V and 1 base from J, leaving 10 bases between. The germline V gene encodes CDR1 MDHEN and CDR2 SYDVKM. CDR3 nucleotides: TGTGCCAGTACCGCAGGTTCTGGGGCCAACGTCCTGACTTTC. It specifies CASTAGSGANVLTF.

The chain employs TRBV28 and TRBJ2-4; TRBD2 is a possible D gene (5 bases). This CDR3 has 17 amino acids. Per germline, CDR1 MDHEN and CDR2 SYDVKM. Trimming took off 6 bases at V and 1 base at J, with 19 bases between the two ends. The CDR3 region has the DNA TGTGCCAGCAGCCACCGCTTCGGGATTGACGCCAAAAACATTCAGTACTTC. It translates to CASSHRFGIDAKNIQYF.

In its sample, this clone was seen a few times. The chain carries TRBV6-5 and TRBJ1-1, with a tentative D call TRBD1 (5 bases). The CDR3 has 12 amino acids. Germline V gene lookup returns CDR1 MNHEY and CDR2 SVGAGI. V lost 2 bases and J 5 bases, leaving 6 bases between the germline ends. CDR3 loop: CASSYGGTEAFF. The CDR3 DNA sequence: TGTGCCAGCAGTTACGGGGGAACTGAAGCTTTCTTT.

This clone was observed a few times. The chain is built from TRBV19 and TRBJ1-1; TRBD1 matches 11 bases. The CDR3 totals 13 residues. J lost 7 bases, V lost 7 bases, and 5 bases had no gene match. CDR1 LNHDA and CDR2 SQIVND come from the germline V gene (reference sequence). DNA for the CDR3: TGTGCCAGTATCGGGGACAGGGGGTTTGAAGCTTTCTTT. Its translation: CASIGDRGFEAFF.

The chain combines TRBV6-6 with TRBJ2-5; TRBD1 matches at 12 bases. V lost 4 bases, J lost 4 bases, and 4 bases stayed unmatched. This CDR3 has 15 amino acids. Looked up from germline, CDR1 is MNHNY and CDR2 is SVGAGI (reference sequence). The CDR3 nucleotides are TGTGCCAGCAGTTTCCGGGACAGGGGGCTAGAGACCCAGTACTTC. This gives the protein CASSFRDRGLETQYF.

The chain has TRBV9 and TRBJ2-1; TRBD1 might be the D (6 bases). Germline V CDR1 and CDR2: SGDLS, YYNGEE. Between the trimmed V and J ends, which lost 0 bases and 2 bases, there was a span of 9 bases. The CDR3 sequence is 15 residues long. Here the CDR3 DNA reads TGTGCCAGCAGCGTAGGGGACAACACCTACAATGAGCAGTTCTTC. It encodes CASSVGDNTYNEQFF.

The chain recombines TRBV19 with TRBJ1-1; the D gene is possibly TRBD1 (5 bases). Per the germline V gene, CDR1 is LNHDA and CDR2 is SQIVND (reference sequence). V was trimmed by 1 base and J by 5 bases, leaving 14 bases between them. The CDR3 is made up of 15 amino acids. The CDR3 DNA reads as TGTGCCAGTAGTATAGGAGGGACCGTGACGACTGAAGCTTTCTTT. It specifies CASSIGGTVTTEAFF.

V gene TRBV2 combines with J gene TRBJ2-5; D call uncertain. Trimming removed 5 bases from V and 6 bases from J, with 16 bases in between. CDR1 and CDR2 from the germline V gene are SNHLY and FYNNEI. The CDR3 runs 14 residues. The CDR3 protein is CASSPRAPTQTQYF. CDR3 coding DNA: TGTGCCAGCAGTCCTCGCGCCCCGACGCAGACCCAGTACTTC. Using reference TRBV2 and TRBJ2-5 for the parts outside the CDR3, the full variable domain is EPEVTQTPSHQVTQMGQEVILRCVPISNHLYFYWYRQILGQKVEFLVSFYNNEISEKSEIFDDQFSVERPDGSNFTLKIRSTKLEDSAMYFCASSPRAPTQTQYFGPGTRLLVL.

The chain is built from TRBV5-1 and TRBJ1-1; D unresolved. Per germline, CDR1 SGHRS and CDR2 YFSETQ. This CDR3 contains 16 residues. The germline V and J ends were trimmed by 3 bases and 2 bases, with 17 bases remaining between them. The CDR3 here is CASSSNTGTSNTEAFF. The CDR3, as DNA: TGCGCCAGCAGCTCCAATACGGGTACCTCCAACACTGAAGCTTTCTTT.

Here the CDR3 reads CASSIEVWRGSYEQYF. The CDR3 DNA sequence: TGTGCCAGTAGTATCGAGGTTTGGCGGGGAAGCTACGAGCAGTACTTC. The chain couples TRBV19 to TRBJ2-7, with D maybe TRBD2 (6 bases). V was pared by 3 bases and J by 3 bases, with 18 bases between. The CDR3 is 16 amino acids. Germline V lookup: CDR1 LNHDA, CDR2 SQIVND (reference sequence).

The rearrangement joins TRBV14 to TRBJ2-4; the D gene is possibly TRBD1 (5 bases). V was clipped by 0 bases and J by 8 bases, with 17 bases between them. CDR3 size: 16 residues. CDR1 and CDR2 from the germline V gene are SGHDN and FVKESK. The CDR3 sequence: CASSQDDSHLRDIQYF. DNA of the CDR3: TGTGCCAGCAGCCAAGACGACAGTCATCTAAGAGACATTCAGTACTTC.

This clone was seen more than once but under ten times. The CDR3 loop reads CASSEDGVGQPQHF. In DNA form, the CDR3 reads TGTGCCAGCAGTGAGGACGGAGTGGGTCAGCCCCAGCATTTT. J is TRBJ1-5 and V is TRBV6-1; D gene uncertain. V dropped 3 bases and J dropped 6 bases, with 12 bases sitting between them. The germline CDR1 and CDR2 sequences are MNHNS and SASEGT. The CDR3 sequence is 14 residues long.

The J gene is TRBJ2-3, the V gene TRBV11-2; 8 nucleotides line up with TRBD2. The CDR3 consists of 15 residues. The germline V gene has CDR1 SGHAT and CDR2 FQNNGV. V gave up 3 bases and J gave up 6 bases; unmatched junction bases: 8. The CDR3 nucleotides are TGTGCCAGCAGCTTGAATAGCGGGAATCGGGATACGCAGTATTTT. This gives the protein CASSLNSGNRDTQYF.